This T cell receptor (beta chain) was identified during a study of T cells in women clearing cervical HPV infection. Overall study: Control women cleared a single incident HPV16 infection within 12 months. General observations from the study: CIN3+ cases had significantly higher TCR richness than controls; evenness did not differ. TRBV6-7 abundance was lower in cases than controls (approximately 0.1% versus 0.17%). Timing of associations relative to infection is unclear; T-cell subsets were not isolated.

The repertoire was sequenced with immunoSEQ multiplex PCR; TCRdb's copy has only in-frame clones and lacks some. With roughly 20,000 clones in the sample, the ten largest clones hold roughly 4.6%. The CDR3 runs to 12 residues. Trimming removed 5 bases at V and 4 bases at J, with 3 bases between. CDR1 and CDR2 (germline): LNHDA, SQIVND (reference sequence). For this clone: What it binds is not known. The read stops 3 residues short of the end of the CDR3; the missing end is completed from the germline J gene.

The receptor comes from a woman aged 18 to 75 with a cervical HPV16 infection that either progressed to CIN3+ or cleared (not recorded which). The rearrangement links TRBV19 to TRBJ1-6; D call uncertain. The sample comprised blood buffy coat. CDR3 sequence: CASSPYNSPLHF. The sequenced CDR3 bases are TGTGCCAGTAGTCCTTATAATTCACCC. Drawing the rest from reference TRBV19 and TRBJ1-6, the complete variable domain is DGGITQSPKYLFRKEGQNVTLSCEQNLNHDAMYWYRQDPGQGLRLIYYSQIVNDFQKGDIAEGYSVSREKKESFPLTVTSAQKNPTAFYLCASSPYNSPLHFGNGTRLTVT.